These T cell receptor beta chains were read from a single sample in a study of regulatory T cells in long-lasting Graves disease. Each CDR3 protein is one row after TCRdb ran MiXCR on the multiplex PCR reads. The sample contains some 340,000 distinct CDR3 sequences, approximately 25% of which appear only once. The sample was peripheral blood mononuclear cells (PBMCs), taken when the disease was refractory, from a patient treated with antithyroid drugs. Every receptor here comes from a woman in her 40s with Graves disease. CDR3s include the opening cysteine and the closing phenylalanine or tryptophan. D genes are given only for firm matches. Clone size is given for some rows only: seen once, a few or many times, or a class if the clone is expanded.

>TRBJ1-5|NA|TRBV6-1|TRBD1
TGTGCCAGCAGTACTGGGGACAGGGGTAGCAATCAGCCCCAGCATTTT
CASSTGDRGSNQPQHF
>TRBJ2-5|many|TRBV5-6|NA
TGTGCCAGCAGCTGGACTGCGGTGGAGACCCAGTACTTC
CASSWTAVETQYF
>TRBJ2-7|NA|TRBV20-1|NA
TGCAGTGCTAGCCCCAGCGGCCCCTACGAGCAGTACTTC
CSASPSGPYEQYF
>TRBJ2-1|NA|TRBV20-1|TRBD2
TGCAGTGCACCCCGGGGCGGGAGCTCCTACAATGAGCAGTTCTTC
CSAPRGGSSYNEQFF
>TRBJ1-1|NA|TRBV3-1|NA
TGTGCCAGCAGCCAGGGGCTGGAGGGGACTGAAGCTTTCTTT
CASSQGLEGTEAFF
>TRBJ1-4|many|TRBV10-3|TRBD1
TGTGCCATCAGTCCCGGGACAGGGATTGCAACTAATGAAAAACTGTTTTTT
CAISPGTGIATNEKLFF
>TRBJ1-6|NA|TRBV12-3/TRBV12-4|NA
TGTGCCAGCAGTTTGCAGGGAAGGCCTTCACCCCTCCACTTT
CASSLQGRPSPLHF
>TRBJ2-7|many|TRBV28|TRBD2
TGTGCCAGCAGTCGACGAGCGGGAGAGGCCACCTACGAGCAGTACTTC
CASSRRAGEATYEQYF
>TRBJ2-7|NA|TRBV30|NA
TGTGCCTGGAGAGGATTCTCCTACGAGCAGTACTTC
CAWRGFSYEQYF
>TRBJ1-1|many|TRBV20-1|NA
TGCAGTGCAACCCGGGACACGTACCGAGCTTTCTTT
CSATRDTYRAFF
>TRBJ2-5|many|TRBV20-1|NA
TGCAGTGCTAGAAAACAGGAAGAGACCCAGTACTTC
CSARKQEETQYF
>TRBJ1-4|NA|TRBV12-3/TRBV12-4|NA
TGTGCCAGCAGGATTAACTTTGGGGAAAAACTGTTTTTT
CASRINFGEKLFF
>TRBJ1-5|NA|TRBV7-9|NA
TGTGCCAGCAGCTCCAGCAGGGCCGGGGGCAATCAGCCCCAGCATTTT
CASSSSRAGGNQPQHF
>TRBJ2-7|many|TRBV12-3/TRBV12-4|TRBD2
TGTGCCAGCACTCCGGGACTAGAGGGAGGGGAGCAGTACTTC
CASTPGLEGGEQYF
>TRBJ2-3|many|TRBV2|NA
TGTGCCAGCGAGATGGACTCCACAGATACGCAGTATTTT
CASEMDSTDTQYF
>TRBJ2-2|once|TRBV5-6|TRBD2
TGTGCCAGCAGCTTGGAATCACTAGCGGACCGCACCGGGGAGCTGTTTTTT
CASSLESLADRTGELFF
>TRBJ2-2|few|TRBV6-5|NA
TGTGCCAGCAGTTACCGGCCCTCTGCCCCCACCGGGGAGCTGTTTTTT
CASSYRPSAPTGELFF
>TRBJ2-4|once|TRBV18|NA
TGTGCCAGCTCTATAGACGCCAAAAGCATTCAGTACTTC
CASSIDAKSIQYF